This T cell receptor beta chain originates from a study of HIV-infected patients and healthy controls. This clonotype is classed as medium-sized (0.01 to 0.1%). The length of the CDR3 is 17 residues. The germline CDR1 and CDR2 sequences are MGHRA and YSYEKL. V dropped 0 bases and J dropped 6 bases, with 19 bases sitting between them. Antiretroviral therapy had run roughly three months, about 14 weeks, before follow-up blood collection. No cell fractionation was done, so the repertoire covers all unsorted peripheral blood T cells. Alpha and beta constant-region primers primed reverse transcription of about 470 ng RNA. Separate chain-specific third strand synthesis with multiplexing indices produced the alpha and beta libraries. TCRdb passed the 5' RACE reads through MiXCR, listing each CDR3 protein once. The table includes thousands of distinct CDR3 sequences, around 8.1% detected once.

The receptor was isolated from an adult with HIV infection. The chain has TRBV4-1 and TRBJ2-3; tentative D call: TRBD2 (5 bases). The sample here was blood, taken during antiretroviral therapy. CDR3 sequence: CASSQDNSNRGSDTQYF. The CDR3 nucleotides are TGCGCCAGCAGCCAAGATAATAGCAATCGAGGGTCGGATACGCAGTATTTT.